The T cell receptor (beta chain) described here comes from a study of CD8+CD57+ T cells in acquired aplastic anemia. Study background: Sorted CD4+ and CD8+ cells yielded DNA averaging roughly 3.3 ug. The study's findings and limits: Fewer than 30 shared CD8+ CDR3s appeared highly expressed within patients' immunodominant clones.

Concerning this clonotype: Antigen specificity is unknown.

TCR beta VDJ and CDR3 were profiled, and genomic DNA was the template. TCRdb re-derived calls from the reads in MiXCR, one entry per CDR3 protein. The data contain 250,000 or so distinct CDR3 sequences, around 43% of them singletons. The V and J ends lost 2 bases and 5 bases respectively, with 13 bases between them. This CDR3 has 16 amino acids. Whoever was chosen for sequencing had shown CD8+CD57+ cell expansion by flow cytometry. The patients all had a severe acquired aplastic anemia diagnosis. The sequence came from a human donor with aplastic anemia. Source material: sorted CD4+, CD8+, or CD8+CD57+ T cells (not recorded which) from PBMCs. This chain links TRBV12-3 or TRBV12-4 with TRBJ1-6; D is unclear. The CDR3 is CASSLLPRGDNSPLHF. The CDR3 DNA follows: TGTGCCAGCAGTTTATTGCCGAGAGGAGATAATTCACCCCTCCACTTT.